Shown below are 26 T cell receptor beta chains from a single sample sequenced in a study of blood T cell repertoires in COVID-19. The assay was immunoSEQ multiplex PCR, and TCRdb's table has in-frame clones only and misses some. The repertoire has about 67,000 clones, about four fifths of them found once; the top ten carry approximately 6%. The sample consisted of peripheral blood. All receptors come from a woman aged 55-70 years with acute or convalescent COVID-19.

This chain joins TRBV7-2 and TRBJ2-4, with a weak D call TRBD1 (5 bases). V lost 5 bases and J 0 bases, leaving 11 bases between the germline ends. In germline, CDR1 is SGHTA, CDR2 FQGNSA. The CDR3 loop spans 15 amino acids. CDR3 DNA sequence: TGTGCCAGCAGCACAGACAGCCTAGCCAAAAACATTCAGTACTTC. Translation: CASSTDSLAKNIQYF.

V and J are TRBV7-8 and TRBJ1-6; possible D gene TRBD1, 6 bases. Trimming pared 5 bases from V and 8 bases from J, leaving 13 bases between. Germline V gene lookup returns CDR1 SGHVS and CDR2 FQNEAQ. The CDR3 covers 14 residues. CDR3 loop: CASSPTGWDSPLHF. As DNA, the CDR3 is TGTGCCAGCAGCCCCACAGGGTGGGATTCACCCCTCCACTTT. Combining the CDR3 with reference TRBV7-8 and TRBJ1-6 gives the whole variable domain GAGVSQSPRYKVAKRGQDVALRCDPISGHVSLFWYQQALGQGPEFLTYFQNEAQLDKSGLPSDRFFAERPEGSVSTLKIQRTQQEDSAVYLCASSPTGWDSPLHFGNGTRLTVT.

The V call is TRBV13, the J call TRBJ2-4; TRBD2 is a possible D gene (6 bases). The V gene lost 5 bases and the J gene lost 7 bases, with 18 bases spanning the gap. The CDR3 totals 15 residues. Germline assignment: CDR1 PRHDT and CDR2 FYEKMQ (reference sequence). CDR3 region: CASSPWTGDSNIQYF. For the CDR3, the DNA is TGTGCCAGCAGCCCTTGGACCGGGGACTCGAACATTCAGTACTTC.

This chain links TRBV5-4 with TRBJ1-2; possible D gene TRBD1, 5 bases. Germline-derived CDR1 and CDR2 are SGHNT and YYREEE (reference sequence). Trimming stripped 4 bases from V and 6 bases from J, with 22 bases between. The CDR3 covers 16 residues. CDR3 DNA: TGTGCCAGCAGCCCCGAGCAGGGAATGGCTATGGATGGCTACACCTTC. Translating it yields CASSPEQGMAMDGYTF.

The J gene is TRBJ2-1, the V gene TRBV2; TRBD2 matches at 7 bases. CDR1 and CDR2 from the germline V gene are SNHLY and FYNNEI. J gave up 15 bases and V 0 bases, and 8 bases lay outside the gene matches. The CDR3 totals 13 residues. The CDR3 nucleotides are TGTGCCAGCAGTGAAGCAACCGGGGGGTCCCGGTTCTTC. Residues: CASSEATGGSRFF.

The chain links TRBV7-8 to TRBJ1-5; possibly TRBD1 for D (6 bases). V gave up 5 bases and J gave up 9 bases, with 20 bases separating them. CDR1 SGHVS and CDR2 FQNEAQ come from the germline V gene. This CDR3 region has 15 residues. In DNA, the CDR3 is TGTGCCAGCAGCCCGAATACCGGGACAAGTCCGCCCCAGCATTTT. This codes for CASSPNTGTSPPQHF.

CDR3 nucleotides: TGTGCCAGTGACAGCGGGGACATTCAGTACTTC. It translates to CASDSGDIQYF. The J gene is TRBJ2-4, the V gene TRBV19, with TRBD2 matching over 7 bases. Germline CDR1 reads LNHDA; CDR2 reads SQIVND (reference sequence). Unmatched junction bases numbered 3, after V lost 8 bases and J lost 8 bases. The CDR3 runs 11 residues.

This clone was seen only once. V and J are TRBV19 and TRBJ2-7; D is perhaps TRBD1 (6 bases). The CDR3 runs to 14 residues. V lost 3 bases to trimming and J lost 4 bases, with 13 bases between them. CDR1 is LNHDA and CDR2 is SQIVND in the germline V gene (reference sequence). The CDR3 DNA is TGTGCCAGTAGTATCCAGACAGGCTGGTACGAGCAGTACTTC. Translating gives CASSIQTGWYEQYF.

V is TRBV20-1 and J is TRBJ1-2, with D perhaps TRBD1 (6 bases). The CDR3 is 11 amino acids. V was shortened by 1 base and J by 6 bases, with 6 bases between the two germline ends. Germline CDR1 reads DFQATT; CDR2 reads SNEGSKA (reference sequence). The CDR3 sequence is CSARAGDGYTF. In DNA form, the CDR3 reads TGCAGTGCTAGAGCAGGGGATGGCTACACCTTC.

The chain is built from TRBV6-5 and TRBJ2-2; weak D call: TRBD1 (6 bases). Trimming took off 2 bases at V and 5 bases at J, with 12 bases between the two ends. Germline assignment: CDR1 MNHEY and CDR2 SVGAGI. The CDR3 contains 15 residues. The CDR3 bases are TGTGCCAGCAGTTACCCATCAACAGGGACCGGGGAGCTGTTTTTT. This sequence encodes CASSYPSTGTGELFF.

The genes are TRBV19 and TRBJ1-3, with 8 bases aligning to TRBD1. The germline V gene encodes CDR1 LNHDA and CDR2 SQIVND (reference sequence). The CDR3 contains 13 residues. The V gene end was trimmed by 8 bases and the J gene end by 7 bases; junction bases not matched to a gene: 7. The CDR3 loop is CASGPDRANTIYF. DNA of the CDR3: TGTGCCAGTGGTCCGGACAGGGCGAACACCATATATTTT.

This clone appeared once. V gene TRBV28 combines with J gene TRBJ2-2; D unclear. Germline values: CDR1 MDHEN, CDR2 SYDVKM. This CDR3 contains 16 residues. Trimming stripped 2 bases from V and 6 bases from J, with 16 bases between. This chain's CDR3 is CASSLPGSSEAGELFF. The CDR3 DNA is TGTGCCAGCAGTTTACCCGGATCGTCTGAGGCCGGGGAGCTGTTTTTT.

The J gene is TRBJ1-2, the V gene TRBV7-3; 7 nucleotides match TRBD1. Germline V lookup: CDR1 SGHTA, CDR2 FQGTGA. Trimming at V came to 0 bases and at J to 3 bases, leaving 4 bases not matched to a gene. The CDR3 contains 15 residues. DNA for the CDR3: TGTGCCAGCAGCTTAACAGGAGGGGGCGACTATGGCTACACCTTC. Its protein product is CASSLTGGGDYGYTF.

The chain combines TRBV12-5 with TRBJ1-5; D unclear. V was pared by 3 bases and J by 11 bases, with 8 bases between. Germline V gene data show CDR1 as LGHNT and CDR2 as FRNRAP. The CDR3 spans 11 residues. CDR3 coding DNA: TGTGCTAGTGGTTTCCCCCATGCCCAGCATTTT. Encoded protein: CASGFPHAQHF.

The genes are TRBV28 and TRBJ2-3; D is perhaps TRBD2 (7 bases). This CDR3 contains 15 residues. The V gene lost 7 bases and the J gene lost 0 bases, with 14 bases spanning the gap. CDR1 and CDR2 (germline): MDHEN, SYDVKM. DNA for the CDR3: TGTGCCAGCAACCCCGCGGGGGCAAGCACAGATACGCAGTATTTT. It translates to CASNPAGASTDTQYF.

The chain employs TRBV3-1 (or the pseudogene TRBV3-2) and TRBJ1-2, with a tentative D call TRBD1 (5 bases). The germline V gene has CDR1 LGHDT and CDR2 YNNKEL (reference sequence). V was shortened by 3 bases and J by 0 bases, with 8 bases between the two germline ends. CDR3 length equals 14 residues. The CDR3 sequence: CASSQGPANYGYTF. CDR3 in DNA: TGTGCCAGCAGCCAGGGGCCCGCTAACTATGGCTACACCTTC.

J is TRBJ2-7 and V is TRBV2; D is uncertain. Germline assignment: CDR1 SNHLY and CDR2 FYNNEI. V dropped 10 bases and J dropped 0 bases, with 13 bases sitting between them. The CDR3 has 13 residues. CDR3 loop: CATTAEISYEQYF. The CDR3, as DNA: TGTGCCACCACAGCCGAAATCTCCTACGAGCAGTACTTC.

The CDR3 reads CASSRQGRNQPQHF. CDR3 nucleotide sequence: TGTGCCAGCAGTAGACAGGGTAGGAATCAGCCCCAGCATTTT. This rearrangement joins TRBV2 to TRBJ1-5; 7 positions agree with TRBD1. The length of the CDR3 is 14 residues. The ends lost 5 bases at V and 4 bases at J; junction bases unmatched: 5. Germline loops: CDR1 SNHLY, CDR2 FYNNEI.

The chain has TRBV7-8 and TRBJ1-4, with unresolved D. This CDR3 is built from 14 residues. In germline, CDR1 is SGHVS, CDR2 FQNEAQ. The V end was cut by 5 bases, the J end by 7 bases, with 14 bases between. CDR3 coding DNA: TGTGCCAGCAGCCCGATGAGATCGGGTGAAAAACTGTTTTTT. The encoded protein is CASSPMRSGEKLFF.

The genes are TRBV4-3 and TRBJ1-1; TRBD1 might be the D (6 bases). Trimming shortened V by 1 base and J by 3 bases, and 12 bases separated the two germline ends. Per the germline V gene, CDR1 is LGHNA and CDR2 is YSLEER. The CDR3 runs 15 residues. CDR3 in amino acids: CASSQGQGRDTEAFF. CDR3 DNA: TGCGCCAGCAGCCAAGGGCAGGGGAGGGACACTGAAGCTTTCTTT.

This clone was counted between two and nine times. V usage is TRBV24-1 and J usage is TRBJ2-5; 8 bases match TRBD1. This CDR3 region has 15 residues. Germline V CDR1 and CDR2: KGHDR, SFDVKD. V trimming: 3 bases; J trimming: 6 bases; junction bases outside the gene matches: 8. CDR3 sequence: CATSDAGQGEKTQYF. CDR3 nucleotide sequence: TGTGCCACCAGTGATGCTGGACAGGGTGAAAAGACCCAGTACTTC.

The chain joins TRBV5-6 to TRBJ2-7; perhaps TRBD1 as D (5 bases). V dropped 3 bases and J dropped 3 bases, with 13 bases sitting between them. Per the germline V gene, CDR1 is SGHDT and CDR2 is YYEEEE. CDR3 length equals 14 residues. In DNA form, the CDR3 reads TGTGCCAGCAGCTCAGACAGCGTAAGCTACGAGCAGTACTTC. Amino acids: CASSSDSVSYEQYF.

CDR3 loop: CASSQVRGGAEETQYF. CDR3 nucleotides: TGTGCCAGCAGCCAAGTACGCGGGGGGGCCGAAGAGACCCAGTACTTC. The genes are TRBV4-2 and TRBJ2-5; TRBD2 matches at 9 bases. Germline CDR1 reads LGHNA; CDR2 reads YNFKEQ. With 1 base clipped from V and 3 bases from J, the junction kept 6 bases outside the gene matches. The CDR3 totals 16 residues.

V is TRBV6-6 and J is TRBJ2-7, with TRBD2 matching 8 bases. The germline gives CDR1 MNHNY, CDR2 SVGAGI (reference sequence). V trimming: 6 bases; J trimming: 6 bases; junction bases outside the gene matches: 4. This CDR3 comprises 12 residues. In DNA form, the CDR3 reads TGTGCCAGCAGCCCGGGAGGGACCGAGCAGTACTTC. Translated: CASSPGGTEQYF.

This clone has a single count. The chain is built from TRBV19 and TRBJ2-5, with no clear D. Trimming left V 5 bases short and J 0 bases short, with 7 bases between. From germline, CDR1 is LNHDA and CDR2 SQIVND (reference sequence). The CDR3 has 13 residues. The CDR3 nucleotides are TGTGCCAGTAGTCAGAGCGACCAAGAGACCCAGTACTTC. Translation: CASSQSDQETQYF.

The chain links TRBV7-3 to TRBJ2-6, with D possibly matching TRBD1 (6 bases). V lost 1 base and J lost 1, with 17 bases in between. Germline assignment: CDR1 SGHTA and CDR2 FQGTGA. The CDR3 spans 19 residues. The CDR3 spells CASSLKSGHQKSGANVLTF. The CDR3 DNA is TGTGCCAGCAGCTTAAAATCGGGACACCAAAAATCTGGGGCCAACGTCCTGACTTTC.